This T cell receptor beta chain was profiled in a study of OX40 agonist ivuxolimab in advanced cancers. Study in general: Enrollees could have had prior anti-PD-1, anti-PD-L1 or anti-CTLA-4 therapy, which more than 30% had received.

Germline loops: CDR1 LNHDA, CDR2 SQIVND (reference sequence). The CDR3 is 15 amino acids. V lost 7 bases, J lost 0 bases, and 10 bases lay in between. This table comes from immunoSEQ multiplex PCR, and its TCRdb copy is limited to in-frame clones, with some not included. The table shows about 70,000 clones, with around 88% occurring only once. This TCR came from an adult with an advanced solid tumor such as melanoma, head and neck, liver or kidney cancer. This chain joins TRBV19 and TRBJ2-6; D unclear. Sequenced here: CD4+ or CD8+ T cells sorted from blood, sampled in a trial of the OX40 agonist ivuxolimab. CDR3 bases: TGTGCCAGTAATCCAACGGGCTCTGGGGCCAACGTCCTGACTTTC. Its translation: CASNPTGSGANVLTF.